The rows below give T cell receptor beta chains drawn from one sample of a study of cytomegalovirus exposure and HLA in healthy donors. Profiling relied on immunoSEQ multiplex PCR, and the TCRdb table lists in-frame clones only, not all of them. The table lists around 140,000 clones, about two thirds of them singletons. Specimen: PBMCs. The receptors stem from an older woman in good health and CMV-seropositive. CDR3s include the opening cysteine and the closing phenylalanine or tryptophan. D genes are given only for firm matches. A clone size is listed for some rows: how often the clone was seen (once, few, many), or a class if it is expanded.

V gene	clone size	J gene	D gene	CDR3 DNA	CDR3 protein
TRBV2	few	TRBJ2-3	.	TGTGCCAGCAACTGGGGCGGTCCCACAGATACGCAGTATTTT	CASNWGGPTDTQYF
TRBV6-6	few	TRBJ2-7	TRBD2	TGTGCCAGCAGTTACTGGGGGGAGGGAAGGGACGAGCAGTACTTC	CASSYWGEGRDEQYF
TRBV7-2	.	TRBJ1-2	TRBD1	TGTGCCAGCAGCTCCGCGACAGGGGATGGCTACACCTTC	CASSSATGDGYTF
TRBV28	few	TRBJ2-1	TRBD2	TGTGCCAGCAGTTCGACACGGACTAGCGGAAACAATGAGCAGTTCTTC	CASSSTRTSGNNEQFF
TRBV5-1	.	TRBJ2-7	.	TGCGCCAGCAGCGACAGCAGGGGAATATCCTACGAGCAGTACTTC	CASSDSRGISYEQYF
TRBV19	once	TRBJ2-1	.	TGTGCCAGTAGTACGCGCTCCTACAATGAGCAGTTCTTC	CASSTRSYNEQFF
TRBV2	.	TRBJ2-4	.	TGTGCCAGCAGCGGGATGGAGAACATTCAGTACTTC	CASSGMENIQYF
TRBV5-5	.	TRBJ1-5	.	TGTGCCAGCAGCTTGGCCCTCAGGCGCAATCAGCCCCAGCATTTT	CASSLALRRNQPQHF
TRBV5-8	.	TRBJ1-2	TRBD1	TGTGCCAGCAGCTCGGACAGGTTTGGCTACACCTTC	CASSSDRFGYTF
TRBV7-8	.	TRBJ2-1	.	TGTGCCAGCAGCTTAGCGATCGGGGAGCAGTTCTTC	CASSLAIGEQFF
TRBV6-6	.	TRBJ1-2	.	TGTGCCAGCGCCCCGACAGGAAACTATGGCTACACCTTC	CASAPTGNYGYTF
TRBV28	.	TRBJ1-5	TRBD1	TGTGGCATTAGGAGGACAGGGGGGAATCAGCCCCAGCATTTT	CGIRRTGGNQPQHF
TRBV6-1	few	TRBJ2-1	TRBD2	TGTGCCAGCAGTCCTACTAGCGGGAGGGCTATTGAGCAGTTCTTC	CASSPTSGRAIEQFF
TRBV6-1	.	TRBJ2-2	TRBD1	TGTGCCAGCGGGACAGGGGCTAACACCGGGGAGCTGTTTTTT	CASGTGANTGELFF
TRBV18	.	TRBJ1-2	.	TGTGCCAGCTCACCCGGAGATCGCGGCTATGGCTACACCTTC	CASSPGDRGYGYTF
TRBV7-3	once	TRBJ2-2	.	TGTGCCAGCAGCCGCGCGGGCGGGCACAACACCGGGGAGCTGTTTTTT	CASSRAGGHNTGELFF
TRBV5-4	.	TRBJ2-5	TRBD2	TGTGCCAGCAGCTTGGGTCTAGCGGGAGGCGGGCGTGAGACCCAGTACTTC	CASSLGLAGGGRETQYF
TRBV5-6	.	TRBJ2-1	TRBD1	TGTGCCAGCAGCCCCGGGACAGTTTGGGATGAGCAGTTCTTC	CASSPGTVWDEQFF
TRBV4-1	few	TRBJ2-2	TRBD1	TGCGCCAGCCGCCCACCGGGACAGGGGTCTCCGAACACCGGGGAGCTGTTTTTT	CASRPPGQGSPNTGELFF
TRBV4-1	.	TRBJ1-5	.	TGCGCCAGCAGCCGGTACAGGGACGATCAGCCCCAGCATTTT	CASSRYRDDQPQHF
TRBV5-5	few	TRBJ2-1	.	TGTGCCAGCAGCTTGGAAGCGGAGACCTACAATGAGCAGTTCTTC	CASSLEAETYNEQFF
TRBV6-1	.	TRBJ2-7	TRBD2	TGTGCCAGCAGTCTAGCGGGGGCGAGCTCCTACGAGCAGTACTTC	CASSLAGASSYEQYF
TRBV19	.	TRBJ2-3	TRBD2	TGTGCCAGTAGTACGGGGACTAGCGGGAGGTTGGATACGCAGTATTTT	CASSTGTSGRLDTQYF